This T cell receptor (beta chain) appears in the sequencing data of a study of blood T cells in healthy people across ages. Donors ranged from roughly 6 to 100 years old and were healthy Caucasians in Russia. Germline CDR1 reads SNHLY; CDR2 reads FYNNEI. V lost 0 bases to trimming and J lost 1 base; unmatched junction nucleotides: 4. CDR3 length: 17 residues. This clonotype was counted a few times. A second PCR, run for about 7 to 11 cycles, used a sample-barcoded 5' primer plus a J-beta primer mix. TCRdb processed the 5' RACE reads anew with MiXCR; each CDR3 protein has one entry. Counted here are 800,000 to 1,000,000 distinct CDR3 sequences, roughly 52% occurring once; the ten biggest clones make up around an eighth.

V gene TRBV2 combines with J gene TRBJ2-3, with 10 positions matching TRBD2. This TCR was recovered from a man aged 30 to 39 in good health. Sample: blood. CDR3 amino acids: CASSEARLAGGTDTQYF. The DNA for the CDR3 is TGTGCCAGCAGTGAAGCGCGTCTAGCGGGGGGCACAGATACGCAGTATTTT. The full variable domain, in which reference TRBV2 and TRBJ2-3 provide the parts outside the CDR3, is EPEVTQTPSHQVTQMGQEVILRCVPISNHLYFYWYRQILGQKVEFLVSFYNNEISEKSEIFDDQFSVERPDGSNFTLKIRSTKLEDSAMYFCASSEARLAGGTDTQYFGPGTRLTVL.